This T cell receptor (beta chain) was found in a study of blood T cells in healthy people across ages. Study-level results: When set beside aged donors, long-lived donors presented more naive CD4+ cells and higher diversity.

Trimming shortened V by 4 bases and J by 2 bases, and 11 bases separated the two germline ends. Germline CDR1 is SGDLS and CDR2 is YYNGEE. The CDR3 length is 14 residues. With regard to this clonotype: Its antigen is as yet unknown.

Next came a second PCR, run for about 7 to 12 cycles, which used a sample-barcoded 5' primer along with a J-beta primer mix. MiXCR was run by TCRdb on the 5' RACE reads, yielding one entry per CDR3 protein. Among about 400,000 distinct CDR3 sequences listed, 52% were seen once. The chain recombines TRBV9 with TRBJ2-3, with D unresolved. The specimen was blood. This clonotype was sampled from a man aged 55 to 70 in good health. CDR3 in DNA: TGTGCCAGCAGCTCGCACAGCCTCACAGATACGCAGTATTTT. Translating gives CASSSHSLTDTQYF.